These 17 T cell receptor beta chains came from one sample sequenced in a study of T-cell memory formation after mild COVID-19. TCRdb independently ran MiXCR on the 5' RACE reads; one entry per CDR3 protein. This sample has 350,000 to 500,000 distinct CDR3 sequences, with 20% to 30% found just once. Input material: PBMCs or a T cell subset sorted from them (not recorded which). The receptor set was obtained from an adult woman who had mild COVID-19 (a few samples of this study predate the infection). Cell type and time point are not known.

The chain is built from TRBV24-1 and TRBJ2-1; no firm D call. The germline V gene encodes CDR1 KGHDR and CDR2 SFDVKD. V was cut by 10 bases and J by 2 bases, with 11 bases left in between. The length of the CDR3 is 13 residues. The CDR3 DNA sequence: TGTGCCACTAATGACGGTCCCTACAATGAGCAGTTCTTC. This translates into CATNDGPYNEQFF.

This clonotype was counted between two and nine times. V is TRBV15 and J is TRBJ2-5; 7 bases agree with TRBD1. CDR3 length equals 16 residues. V lost 6 bases, J lost 0 bases, and 10 bases stayed unmatched. From germline, CDR1 is LNHNV and CDR2 YYDKDF (reference sequence). CDR3 sequence reads: CATSGPSQGDQETQYF. The CDR3 region has the DNA TGTGCCACCAGTGGACCTTCCCAGGGGGACCAAGAGACCCAGTACTTC.

This clonotype was detected a few times. V and J are TRBV7-2 and TRBJ1-3, with a possible D match to TRBD1 (5 bases). This CDR3 spans 18 amino acids. Trimming took off 0 bases at V and 4 bases at J, with 19 bases between the two ends. The germline CDR1 and CDR2 sequences are SGHTA and FQGNSA. CDR3 residues: CASSLARTGTDMGNTIYF. CDR3 DNA: TGTGCCAGCAGCTTAGCCCGAACCGGGACGGACATGGGAAACACCATATATTTT.

J is TRBJ1-4 and V is TRBV19; tentatively, D is TRBD1 (5 bases). The V end lost 7 bases, the J end lost 6 bases, and 15 bases lay between the germline ends. Germline V gene sequence: CDR1 LNHDA, CDR2 SQIVND (reference sequence). This CDR3 is built from 14 residues. In DNA form, the CDR3 reads TGTGCCAGTACCAAAAAGGGGTGGGATGAAAAACTGTTTTTT. It yields the protein CASTKKGWDEKLFF.

This clonotype came up a few times. The rearrangement joins TRBV2 to TRBJ2-1, with 10 bases matching TRBD2. V dropped 0 bases and J dropped 4; count of bases not matched to a gene: 9. The CDR3 runs to 18 residues. Germline lookup yields CDR1 SNHLY and CDR2 FYNNEI. CDR3 DNA: TGTGCCAGCAGTGAAGCGCTCCCTACTAGCGGGGTTTACAATGAGCAGTTCTTC. It yields the protein CASSEALPTSGVYNEQFF.

The J gene is TRBJ2-5, the V gene TRBV7-8; the D is unclear. The CDR3 length is 14 residues. Germline lookup yields CDR1 SGHVS and CDR2 FQNEAQ. The V and J ends lost 5 bases and 2 bases respectively, with 12 bases between them. The CDR3 is CASSRRLEQETQYF. The DNA for the CDR3 is TGTGCCAGCAGCCGACGACTGGAACAAGAGACCCAGTACTTC. The full variable domain, in which reference TRBV7-8 and TRBJ2-5 provide the parts outside the CDR3, is GAGVSQSPRYKVAKRGQDVALRCDPISGHVSLFWYQQALGQGPEFLTYFQNEAQLDKSGLPSDRFFAERPEGSVSTLKIQRTQQEDSAVYLCASSRRLEQETQYFGPGTRLLVL.

CDR3 DNA: TGTGCCAGCAAGAGGATCTCGAACACCGGGGAGCTGTTTTTT. Encoded protein: CASKRISNTGELFF. This rearrangement joins TRBV5-5 to TRBJ2-2, with D hard to call. The CDR3 loop spans 14 amino acids. Germline values: CDR1 SGHKS, CDR2 YYEKEE (reference sequence). V was trimmed by 6 bases and J by 0 bases, leaving 9 bases between them.

This chain links TRBV7-6 with TRBJ2-3; the D gene is possibly TRBD1 (6 bases). The V end was cut by 4 bases, the J end by 2 bases, with 10 bases between. The germline gives CDR1 SGHVS, CDR2 FNYEAQ. The CDR3 is 14 residues long. This CDR3 is CASSSGHLTDTQYF. The CDR3 DNA is TGTGCCAGCAGCTCGGGACACCTCACAGATACGCAGTATTTT.

The chain carries TRBV11-2 and TRBJ2-1, with 8 bases that match TRBD1. Germline V CDR1 and CDR2: SGHAT, FQNNGV. The CDR3 contains 15 residues. V was pared by 8 bases and J by 4 bases, with 10 bases of the junction left unmatched. Here the CDR3 reads CASGTSGGFYNEQFF. The DNA of the CDR3 is TGTGCCAGCGGAACCTCAGGGGGCTTTTACAATGAGCAGTTCTTC.

This clonotype was picked up a small number of times. V gene TRBV29-1 combines with J gene TRBJ2-7; TRBD2 matches at 7 bases. Germline-derived CDR1 and CDR2 are SQVTM and ANQGSEA. The CDR3 sequence is 13 residues long. Trimming at V came to 6 bases and at J to 1 base, leaving 6 bases not matched to a gene. The CDR3 region is CSVSHGGSYEQYF. The CDR3 DNA follows: TGCAGCGTCTCTCACGGGGGGTCCTACGAGCAGTACTTC.

A few counts support this clonotype. This sequence joins TRBV9 and TRBJ2-7; TRBD1 matches 9 bases. Germline V gene lookup returns CDR1 SGDLS and CDR2 YYNGEE. The V segment lost 0 bases and the J segment 2 bases; nucleotides outside the gene matches: 3. CDR3 size: 15 residues. The CDR3 nucleotides are TGTGCCAGCAGCGTAGGGGACAGGGCAACCTACGAGCAGTACTTC. Residues: CASSVGDRATYEQYF.

Only a few counts were recorded for this clonotype. V gene TRBV20-1 combines with J gene TRBJ2-2; a weak D match, TRBD2 (7 bases). V lost 6 bases to trimming and J lost 4 bases, with 21 bases between them. This CDR3 comprises 16 residues. CDR1 DFQATT and CDR2 SNEGSKA come from the germline V gene (reference sequence). CDR3 amino acids: CSAKEEAGAITGELFF. For the CDR3, the DNA is TGCAGTGCGAAGGAGGAGGCGGGGGCTATCACCGGGGAGCTGTTTTTT.

This clonotype was seen a handful of times. The chain couples TRBV7-9 to TRBJ1-1, with D uncertain. V was clipped by 4 bases and J by 0 bases, with 15 bases between them. CDR3 size: 16 residues. Germline V gene lookup returns CDR1 SEHNR and CDR2 FQNEAQ (reference sequence). This CDR3 is CASSWGRPDLNTEAFF. The CDR3 nucleotides read TGTGCCAGCAGCTGGGGTCGGCCGGACTTGAACACTGAAGCTTTCTTT.

There are many counts of this clonotype. The rearrangement uses TRBV5-5 and TRBJ2-2; D not resolved. CDR1 and CDR2 from the germline V gene are SGHKS and YYEKEE (reference sequence). V was clipped by 6 bases and J by 2 bases, with 11 bases between them. CDR3 size: 14 residues. Here the CDR3 reads CASTKDGNTGELFF. The CDR3 coding sequence is TGTGCCAGCACCAAGGACGGAAACACCGGGGAGCTGTTTTTT.

This chain joins TRBV30 and TRBJ2-1; 9 bases line up with TRBD2. CDR1 GTSNPN and CDR2 SVGIG come from the germline V gene (reference sequence). CDR3 length: 15 residues. V was pared by 0 bases and J by 6 bases, with 6 bases of the junction left unmatched. CDR3 bases: TGTGCCTGGAGTGTGAGTAGCGGGGGCCCCAATGAGCAGTTCTTC. The encoded protein is CAWSVSSGGPNEQFF.

This clonotype was seen a few times. J is TRBJ1-5 and V is TRBV5-1; 7 positions match TRBD1. This CDR3 region has 14 residues. CDR1 and CDR2 from the germline V gene are SGHRS and YFSETQ. V was clipped by 0 bases and J by 4 bases; unmatched bases: 1. DNA for the CDR3: TGCGCCAGCAGCTTGGAGGGGGCTAATCAGCCCCAGCATTTT. This encodes CASSLEGANQPQHF.

This clonotype was detected only a few times. The genes are TRBV29-1 and TRBJ2-1; D may be TRBD1 (6 bases). The CDR3 has 15 residues. Germline CDR1 is SQVTM and CDR2 is ANQGSEA. Trimming shortened V by 7 bases and J by 4 bases, and 20 bases separated the two germline ends. This CDR3 is CSAEYPGQEYNEQFF. In DNA, the CDR3 is TGCAGCGCAGAATACCCGGGACAAGAATACAATGAGCAGTTCTTC.